This T cell receptor beta chain derives from a study of shared T cell receptors in the human thymus. Repertoires were generated with immunoSEQ multiplex PCR, while TCRdb's copy carries only in-frame clones and drops some. The sample holds approximately 660,000 clones, approximately 88% seen once. The V and J ends lost 4 bases and 11 bases, in that order; junction bases with no gene match: 14. This CDR3 has 16 amino acids. Germline V gene sequence: CDR1 MNHEY, CDR2 SMNVEV (reference sequence). The same specimen was also included in a second study, on human thymus T cells. That investigation notes: Healthy Finnish infants having corrective surgery for congenital heart defects served as donors. Thymus specimens were resections from corrective heart surgery. Across thymic and blood repertoires, the usage of V and J genes appeared to be biased. Unrelated individuals reportedly shared highly overlapping thymic TCR repertoires.

This receptor was obtained from a boy under two years old with a congenital heart defect. This chain joins TRBV27 and TRBJ1-4, with 9 positions matching TRBD1. The specimen sequenced was thymocytes. This CDR3 is CASSSRYRDRVGKLFF. The CDR3 nucleotides read TGTGCCAGCAGTTCCCGGTACCGGGACAGGGTGGGGAAACTGTTTTTT.